These T cell receptor beta chains were read from a single sample in a study of cytomegalovirus exposure and HLA in healthy donors. Sequenced by immunoSEQ multiplex PCR; TCRdb stores in-frame clones only, minus some. The data show 100,000 to 150,000 clones, about 81% seen once. The specimen sequenced was PBMCs. Source of these receptors: a woman aged 50 to 60 in good health and CMV-seropositive. Each CDR3 is given with its conserved first and last residue. Fields, in order: CDR3 protein, CDR3 DNA, J gene, V gene, clone size, D gene. The D gene is left open where the match is weak. For some rows the clone size is stated as once, few or many, or as a class when expanded; others skip it.

CDR3: CASSLAPGSFSDTQYF; DNA: TGCGCCAGCAGCTTGGCCCCAGGGTCATTTTCAGATACGCAGTATTTT; J: TRBJ2-3; V: TRBV5-1; size: -; D: -
CDR3: CASSQRTQGGYEQYF; DNA: TGCGCCAGCAGCCAACGGACCCAGGGGGGTTACGAGCAGTACTTC; J: TRBJ2-7; V: TRBV4-3; size: -; D: -
CDR3: CASSFTQGPRTEAFF; DNA: TGTGCCAGCAGCTTCACCCAGGGCCCGAGGACTGAAGCTTTCTTT; J: TRBJ1-1; V: TRBV9; size: -; D: -
CDR3: CASKKELANEQYF; DNA: TGTGCCAGCAAAAAAGAACTAGCGAACGAGCAGTACTTC; J: TRBJ2-7; V: TRBV2; size: many; D: TRBD2
CDR3: CASSLLHRGPSPLHF; DNA: TGTGCCAGCAGCTTACTTCACAGGGGGCCTTCACCCCTCCACTTT; J: TRBJ1-6; V: TRBV7-2; size: -; D: TRBD1
CDR3: CASSQGQGGYGYTF; DNA: TGCGCCAGCAGCCAAGGGCAGGGAGGCTATGGCTACACCTTC; J: TRBJ1-2; V: TRBV4-3; size: -; D: -
CDR3: CASSATGLAEYEQYF; DNA: TGTGCCAGTAGTGCGACGGGACTAGCGGAATACGAGCAGTACTTC; J: TRBJ2-7; V: TRBV19; size: -; D: TRBD2
CDR3: CASSLGLAGYNEQFF; DNA: TGCGCCAGCAGCTTGGGACTAGCGGGGTACAATGAGCAGTTCTTC; J: TRBJ2-1; V: TRBV5-1; size: -; D: TRBD2
CDR3: CASSELTGRDTEAFF; DNA: TGTGCCAGCAGTGAATTAACAGGGAGGGACACTGAAGCTTTCTTT; J: TRBJ1-1; V: TRBV25-1; size: -; D: -
CDR3: CASSSRQNQPQHF; DNA: TGTGCCAGCAGCTCAAGACAGAATCAGCCCCAGCATTTT; J: TRBJ1-5; V: TRBV7-6; size: -; D: -
CDR3: CASSLGQLRVRGHF; DNA: TGTGCCAGCAGCTTGGGACAGTTACGGGTCAGGGGTCACTTC; J: TRBJ2-7; V: TRBV11-2; size: -; D: TRBD1
CDR3: CASSVPIAGGTDTQYF; DNA: TGTGCCAGCAGTGTCCCAATAGCGGGGGGCACAGATACGCAGTATTTT; J: TRBJ2-3; V: TRBV6-1; size: -; D: TRBD2
CDR3: CASSQPGSGELFF; DNA: TGCGCCAGCAGCCAGCCAGGGTCCGGGGAGCTGTTTTTT; J: TRBJ2-2; V: TRBV4-3; size: -; D: -
CDR3: CASSQVRTNEQFF; DNA: TGCGCCAGCAGCCAAGTTCGAACTAATGAGCAGTTCTTC; J: TRBJ2-1; V: TRBV4-3; size: -; D: -
CDR3: CASRTGTGGCTF; DNA: TGTGCCAGCAGAACCGGGACAGGGGGCTGCACCTTC; J: TRBJ1-2; V: TRBV11-3; size: -; D: TRBD1
CDR3: CASSEALGVAGDEQFF; DNA: TGTGCCAGCAGTGAAGCCCTCGGGGTAGCGGGCGATGAGCAGTTCTTC; J: TRBJ2-1; V: TRBV2; size: few; D: TRBD2
CDR3: CASSQDSWPGGVTDTQYF; DNA: TGCGCCAGCAGCCAAGATTCTTGGCCGGGAGGGGTCACAGATACGCAGTATTTT; J: TRBJ2-3; V: TRBV4-3; size: few; D: TRBD2